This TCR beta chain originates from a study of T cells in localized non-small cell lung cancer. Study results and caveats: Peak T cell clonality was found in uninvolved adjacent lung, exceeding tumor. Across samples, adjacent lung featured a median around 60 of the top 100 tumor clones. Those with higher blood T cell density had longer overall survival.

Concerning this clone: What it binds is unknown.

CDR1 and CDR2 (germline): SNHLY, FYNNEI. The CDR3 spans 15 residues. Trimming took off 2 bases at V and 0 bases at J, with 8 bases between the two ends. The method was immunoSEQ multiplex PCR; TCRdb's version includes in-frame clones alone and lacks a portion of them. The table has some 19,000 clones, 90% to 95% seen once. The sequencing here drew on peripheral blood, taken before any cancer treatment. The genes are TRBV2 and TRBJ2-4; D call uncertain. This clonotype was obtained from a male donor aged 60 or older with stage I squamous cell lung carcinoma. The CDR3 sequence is CASSELGLAKNIQYF. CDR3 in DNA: TGTGCCAGCAGTGAATTGGGGTTAGCCAAAAACATTCAGTACTTC.